The present TCR beta chain was sequenced within a study of graft-versus-host responses after intestinal transplantation. Background on the study: Each recipient received anti-thymocyte globulin induction, then tacrolimus and steroids for approximately three years. Study-level findings and limits: Recipient marrow harbored GvH clones, some of which surfaced first in ileum or blood. An association linked early post-transplant HvG declines with peak circulating GvH clone levels.

Comments on this clone: Its matching antigen is unknown.

Germline lookup yields CDR1 LNHDA and CDR2 SQIVND (reference sequence). The germline V and J ends were trimmed by 1 base and 4 bases, with 8 bases remaining between them. The CDR3 extends over 14 amino acids. Generated by immunoSEQ multiplex PCR, the TCRdb table keeps only in-frame clones and is missing some. The sample yields tens of thousands of clones, around 92% seen once. This chain links TRBV19 with TRBJ2-1; D is unresolved. The clonotype comes from a human donor who was the organ donor for an intestinal transplant. The material sequenced was unstimulated CD4+ T cells sorted from spleen or lymph node cells, taken before transplant. The CDR3 loop is CASSIAVQYNEQFF. CDR3 nucleotides: TGTGCCAGTAGTATAGCGGTCCAATACAATGAGCAGTTCTTC.